The 23 T cell receptor beta chains below come from one sample, sequenced in a study of blood T cell repertoires in COVID-19. Sequenced by immunoSEQ multiplex PCR; TCRdb stores in-frame clones only, minus some. Of roughly 190,000 clones in the sample, approximately 90% are singletons; the top ten hold approximately 0.8%. What was sequenced was PBMCs or T cells enriched from blood (not recorded which). The origin of the receptors is a woman aged 18-30 years who had recovered from COVID-19.

The chain has TRBV28 and TRBJ1-1; D is possibly TRBD1 (5 bases). CDR3 length equals 17 residues. V was cut by 7 bases and J by 2 bases, with 23 bases left in between. Germline loops: CDR1 MDHEN, CDR2 SYDVKM. CDR3: CASIAGSAEDLNTEAFF. In DNA form, the CDR3 reads TGTGCCAGCATAGCAGGGTCGGCCGAGGATCTCAACACTGAAGCTTTCTTT.

The J gene is TRBJ2-5, the V gene TRBV6-5; 8 positions agree with TRBD2. The CDR3 loop spans 13 amino acids. Germline CDR1 is MNHEY and CDR2 is SVGAGI. V dropped 10 bases and J dropped 3; count of bases not matched to a gene: 7. The CDR3 loop reads CATTRAGEETQYF. The CDR3 DNA reads as TGTGCCACCACTCGAGCGGGAGAAGAGACCCAGTACTTC.

V gene TRBV7-9 combines with J gene TRBJ1-1; maybe TRBD1 (6 bases). This CDR3 comprises 13 residues. CDR1 is SEHNR, CDR2 FQNEAQ, per germline (reference sequence). V was clipped by 5 bases and J by 2 bases, with 9 bases between them. Here the CDR3 DNA reads TGTGCCAGCAGCAGGACAGTAAACACTGAAGCTTTCTTT. Translation: CASSRTVNTEAFF.

The chain combines TRBV7-8 with TRBJ2-6; D gene unclear. Germline lookup yields CDR1 SGHVS and CDR2 FQNEAQ. Trimming stripped 6 bases from V and 2 bases from J, with 5 bases between. This CDR3 comprises 13 residues. CDR3 in DNA: TGTGCCAGCAGAGAGACTGGGGCCAACGTCCTGACTTTC. This gives the protein CASRETGANVLTF.

This clone was detected only once. The J gene is TRBJ2-5, the V gene TRBV10-3, with TRBD2 identical over 8 bases. Trimming at V came to 5 bases and at J to 3 bases, leaving 11 bases not matched to a gene. The germline V gene encodes CDR1 ENHRY and CDR2 SYGVKD. The CDR3 length is 16 residues. The CDR3 spells CAISTVGTSREETQYF. The CDR3 DNA is TGTGCCATCAGTACCGTCGGGACTAGTCGGGAAGAGACCCAGTACTTC.

The chain uses TRBV18 and TRBJ2-7; D might be TRBD2 (5 bases). V lost 4 bases to trimming and J lost 0 bases, with 10 bases between them. Germline loops: CDR1 KGHSH, CDR2 LQKENI. The length of the CDR3 is 14 residues. CDR3 nucleotides: TGTGCCAGCTCACAGGACTCCTCCTCCTACGAGCAGTACTTC. This codes for CASSQDSSSYEQYF.

V and J are TRBV19 and TRBJ1-2; TRBD1 matches at 8 bases. The CDR3 totals 15 residues. Germline trimming cut 5 bases from V and 6 bases from J; bases unmatched to any gene: 11. CDR1 and CDR2 from the germline V gene are LNHDA and SQIVND (reference sequence). The CDR3 loop is CASSSPPTGEDGYTF. The DNA for the CDR3 is TGTGCCAGTAGTTCCCCCCCGACAGGGGAGGATGGCTACACCTTC. Full variable domain (missing parts from reference TRBV19 and TRBJ1-2): DGGITQSPKYLFRKEGQNVTLSCEQNLNHDAMYWYRQDPGQGLRLIYYSQIVNDFQKGDIAEGYSVSREKKESFPLTVTSAQKNPTAFYLCASSSPPTGEDGYTFGSGTRLTVV.

This clone was picked up many times. The rearrangement links TRBV7-2 to TRBJ1-2; 9 positions match TRBD1. The CDR3 totals 16 residues. J was trimmed by 7 bases and V by 5 bases; bases with no gene match: 14. Germline V lookup: CDR1 SGHTA, CDR2 FQGNSA. For the CDR3, the DNA is TGTGCCAGCAGCAACAGAAACACCGGGACAGGGAGTGGCTACACCTTC. Translation gives CASSNRNTGTGSGYTF.

This clone was counted a single time. The J gene is TRBJ2-1, the V gene TRBV5-4; 8 bases align to TRBD1. Per germline, CDR1 SGHNT and CDR2 YYREEE (reference sequence). Losses at the gene ends were 4 bases for V and 3 bases for J; bases not matched to a gene: 9. The CDR3 is 16 amino acids. In nucleotides, the CDR3 is TGTGCCAGCAGCGGAAGGACAGGGATTCGCTACAATGAGCAGTTCTTC. Translation gives CASSGRTGIRYNEQFF.

The chain joins TRBV28 to TRBJ2-7; 7 nucleotides line up with TRBD2. This CDR3 has 18 amino acids. V lost 2 bases and J lost 1; bases outside the gene matches: 14. CDR1 and CDR2 from the germline V gene are MDHEN and SYDVKM. CDR3 loop: CASSLPHPWGGGSYEQYF. The CDR3 nucleotides read TGTGCCAGCAGTTTACCCCATCCGTGGGGGGGAGGTTCCTACGAGCAGTACTTC.

This chain connects TRBV7-9 to TRBJ2-1, with D tentatively TRBD2 (5 bases). V lost 2 bases and J lost 2, with 10 bases in between. There are 15 residues in the CDR3. CDR1 and CDR2 from the germline V gene are SEHNR and FQNEAQ (reference sequence). The CDR3 region is CASSLFPGTYNEQFF. CDR3 sequence (DNA): TGTGCCAGCAGCTTATTTCCCGGGACCTACAATGAGCAGTTCTTC.

V and J are TRBV5-4 and TRBJ2-7; 13 bases agree with TRBD2. The germline CDR1 and CDR2 sequences are SGHNT and YYREEE (reference sequence). This CDR3 contains 14 residues. V lost 0 bases to trimming and J lost 12 bases; unmatched junction nucleotides: 6. The CDR3 bases are TGTGCCAGCAGCTTGGGAACTAGCGGGAGGGAAAGGTACTTC. As protein: CASSLGTSGRERYF.

Of note for this clone: A junction boundary mismatches the germline segment, possibly from a read error. The chain combines TRBV13 with TRBJ2-2; 14 nucleotides agree with TRBD2. The CDR3 is 18 amino acids. Per germline, CDR1 PRHDT and CDR2 FYEKMQ (reference sequence). This chain's CDR3 is CASSPGLAGVLRSGKLFF. CDR3 sequence (DNA): TGTGCCAGCAGCCCGGGACTAGCGGGAGTATTACGTTCCGGGAAGCTGTTTTTT.

The V gene is TRBV7-2, the J gene TRBJ2-1; the match to TRBD2 covers 9 bases. The CDR3 has 14 residues. V trimming: 6 bases; J trimming: 4 bases; junction bases outside the gene matches: 4. CDR1 and CDR2 from the germline V gene are SGHTA and FQGNSA. The CDR3 nucleotides read TGTGCCAGCAGAACGGGACTAGCTTACAATGAGCAGTTCTTC. Translation: CASRTGLAYNEQFF.

The chain has TRBV19 and TRBJ1-3; D remains ambiguous. This CDR3 contains 11 residues. V lost 11 bases and J 0 bases, leaving 5 bases between the germline ends. The germline V gene has CDR1 LNHDA and CDR2 SQIVND (reference sequence). CDR3 sequence reads: CAGSSGNTIYF. Here the CDR3 DNA reads TGTGCCGGCAGCTCTGGAAACACCATATATTTT. Combining the CDR3 with reference TRBV19 and TRBJ1-3 gives the whole variable domain DGGITQSPKYLFRKEGQNVTLSCEQNLNHDAMYWYRQDPGQGLRLIYYSQIVNDFQKGDIAEGYSVSREKKESFPLTVTSAQKNPTAFYLCAGSSGNTIYFGEGSWLTVV.

V gene TRBV7-3 combines with J gene TRBJ2-3, with 9 bases matching TRBD2. J gave up 4 bases and V 0 bases, and 14 bases lay outside the gene matches. Germline CDR1 and CDR2: SGHTA and FQGTGA. CDR3 length: 19 amino acids. This CDR3 reads CASSLTGRLAGRRADTQYF. Here the CDR3 DNA reads TGTGCCAGCAGCTTAACGGGGAGGCTAGCGGGACGTCGCGCAGATACGCAGTATTTT.

The CDR3 DNA follows: TGTGCCAGCAGCTTAGCTTTGGGACTAGCGGGCGTTAAGCAGTTCTTC. Encoded protein: CASSLALGLAGVKQFF. V usage is TRBV7-9 and J usage is TRBJ2-1, with 12 bases aligning to TRBD2. The CDR3 covers 16 residues. Trimming took 0 bases from V and 11 from J; bases not matched to a gene: 8. Per the germline V gene, CDR1 is SEHNR and CDR2 is FQNEAQ (reference sequence).

This chain connects TRBV5-1 to TRBJ2-2; a possible D gene is TRBD1 (5 bases). V was shortened by 9 bases and J by 1 base, with 10 bases between the two germline ends. Germline CDR1 SGHRS, CDR2 YFSETQ. The CDR3 length is 13 residues. The CDR3 spells CATRTGNTGELFF. The CDR3 coding sequence is TGCGCCACCAGAACAGGGAACACCGGGGAGCTGTTTTTT.

The chain links TRBV4-2 to TRBJ1-1; D remains ambiguous. Trimming took 1 base from V and 5 from J, leaving 8 bases between them. CDR3 length: 13 amino acids. CDR1 is LGHNA and CDR2 is YNFKEQ in the germline V gene. The CDR3 is CASSQGGRTEAFF. The CDR3 DNA reads TGTGCCAGCAGCCAAGGAGGGCGTACTGAAGCTTTCTTT.

Of note for this clone: This specimen includes other DNA sequences encoding the same CDR3. The chain recombines TRBV2 with TRBJ1-4; perhaps TRBD1 as D (5 bases). This CDR3 contains 14 residues. The V end lost 4 bases, the J end lost 3 bases, and 9 bases lay between the germline ends. CDR1 is SNHLY and CDR2 is FYNNEI in the germline V gene. For the CDR3, the DNA is TGTGCCAGCAGTGCGGGCAGGGCTAATGAAAAACTGTTTTTT. Protein sequence: CASSAGRANEKLFF.

V gene TRBV5-1 combines with J gene TRBJ1-2; 7 bases are a match to TRBD1. The germline gives CDR1 SGHRS, CDR2 YFSETQ. V dropped 0 bases and J dropped 4; count of bases not matched to a gene: 3. The CDR3 length is 14 residues. CDR3 nucleotides: TGCGCCAGCAGCTTGGGGACAGGCTCCTATGGCTACACCTTC. It encodes CASSLGTGSYGYTF.

This rearrangement joins TRBV19 to TRBJ2-1; 9 nucleotides agree with TRBD2. The V segment lost 1 base and the J segment 9 bases; nucleotides outside the gene matches: 10. Germline V CDR1 and CDR2: LNHDA, SQIVND (reference sequence). The CDR3 is 16 amino acids. CDR3 in amino acids: CASSIGASGIVGEQFF. In DNA form, the CDR3 reads TGTGCCAGTAGTATAGGGGCTAGCGGGATTGTGGGTGAGCAGTTCTTC.

V usage is TRBV18 and J usage is TRBJ1-1; D is possibly TRBD1 (5 bases). The CDR3 spans 15 residues. CDR1 KGHSH and CDR2 LQKENI come from the germline V gene. The V end was cut by 3 bases, the J end by 1 base, with 12 bases between. The CDR3 region is CASSPRHQGNTEAFF. In nucleotides, the CDR3 is TGTGCCAGCTCACCCAGGCACCAGGGGAACACTGAAGCTTTCTTT.